This TCR beta chain was found in a study of technical replicates of blood from a handful of donors (dated by TCRdb to between 2016 and 2019). Concerning this clone: Its antigen is currently not known. Base qualities are not provided; no much larger clone lies one nucleotide away.

Libraries came from the immunoSEQ multiplex PCR assay. This is the immuneACCESS table as TCRdb keeps it, with only in-frame sequences that have V and J called. A part of the clones is gone; compared with another copy, unresolved V genes explain less than half, and the rest is unexplained. The sample table records approximately 69,000 clones; 88% of these occur just once. Roughly 4.8% of the sample is taken by the ten largest. Here V drops 1 base and J drops 7 bases, and the junction holds 8 bases not matched to any gene. The CDR3 contains 17 residues, cysteine and phenylalanine counted. The CDR3 DNA has 51 bases and is translated from base 1. In the germline V gene, CDR1 corresponds to SGHAT and CDR2 to FQNNGV.

Sample: PBMCs. This TCR was recovered from a human donor in good health. Some clones in this sample may be carry-over from other donors' samples. The sequence links TRBV11-2 to TRBJ2-4; TRBD1 matches 12 bases in the middle. Here the CDR3 is given as CASSLVRDRGLGNIQYF. The DNA sequence follows: TGTGCCAGCAGCTTAGTTCGGGACAGGGGGCTGGGCAACATTCAGTACTTC. When the CDR3 is completed using the reference TRBV11-2 and TRBJ2-4 genes on either side, the full variable domain is EAGVAQSPRYKIIEKRQSVAFWCNPISGHATLYWYQQILGQGPKLLIQFQNNGVVDDSQLPKDRFSAERLKGVDSTLKIQPAKLEDSAVYLCASSLVRDRGLGNIQYFGAGTRLSVL.